This T cell receptor (beta chain) was retrieved from a study of cytomegalovirus exposure and HLA in healthy donors. Study-level information: As an earlier analysis found, roughly 180 million T cells yielded approximately 110 million unique TCR beta sequences.

Of note for this clone: The antigen is unknown.

The V gene's germline CDR1 is MNHEY and CDR2 SVGAGI. Unmatched junction bases numbered 8, after V lost 4 bases and J lost 7 bases. This CDR3 spans 14 amino acids. All the people who gave samples were healthy bone marrow donors. The study's findings and limits: An analysis was carried out later, and it reportedly showed fewer N-insertions in an Asian-associated ancestry cluster than the roughly 670-donor mean.

A multiplex PCR was run with 60 Vbeta primers and 13 Jbeta primers. Using immunoSEQ multiplex PCR, the repertoire was profiled, and TCRdb retains in-frame clones only, with some absent. This sample carries fewer than 200,000 clones, over 70% of them seen once, and the ten largest clones take under 2.5%. The TCR was taken from a woman under 40 in good health and CMV-seronegative. Sequenced sample: PBMCs. This chain links TRBV6-5 with TRBJ1-2, with 8 positions matching TRBD1. DNA of the CDR3: TGTGCCAGCAGTTTCTCAACAGGGGGATTTGGCTACACCTTC. Its translation is CASSFSTGGFGYTF.